This T cell receptor (beta chain) was profiled in a study of T-cell memory formation after mild COVID-19 (dated by TCRdb to the early 2020s). Notes on the research overall: TCR sequence clusters from the two donors were found to be largely donor specific. In a couple of donors, T-cell clones that expanded and contracted after mild COVID-19 were followed by sequencing TCRalpha and TCRbeta repertoires longitudinally. Two young, previously healthy adult volunteers made up the cohort, one male and one female.

Including cysteine and phenylalanine, the CDR3 has 12 amino acids. Only the CDR3 DNA is retained, 36 bases long and in frame from the first base. Reading the germline V gene (reference sequence) gives CDR1 DFQATT and CDR2 SNEGSKA. At the junction V is shortened by 7 bases and J by 5 bases, with 14 bases in between. This clonotype was seen a handful of times. The specificity of this receptor is unknown. Base qualities were left out, and no much larger clone turns up one base away. PBMCs were isolated by Ficoll-Paque density gradient centrifugation. The reads were generated on an Illumina NovaSeq 6000. TCRalpha and TCRbeta cDNA libraries were built by 5'RACE with constant-segment primers, adding sample barcodes and unique molecular identifiers. Trizol reagent was used to extract RNA from every sample. Library amplification was performed in two PCR steps, and a second sample barcode and Illumina TruSeq adapters were introduced in the second step. Sequencing of the libraries was done on an Illumina NovaSeq, producing 2 x 150 bp paired-end reads. Per the source publication's procedure: Demultiplexing of reads and collapsing into UMI-guided consensus sequences were performed with migec v1.2.7. Using mixcr v2.1.11, the UMI consensuses were aligned to TRA and TRB V and J templates and assembled into clonotypes. Clonotypes were classified as expanded or contracted when called significant by both edgeR and NoisET, with noise models trained on biological replicates. For edgeR calls, the thresholds were a false discovery rate-adjusted p below 0.01 and a log2 fold-change of 1. As an exploratory analysis of dynamics, max-normalized trajectories of the 1000 most abundant clonotypes were examined with PCA combined with hierarchical clustering. The CD4 or CD8 phenotype of responding clones was assigned using the separately sequenced CD4+ and CD8+ repertoires. TCRdb reprocessed the public reads (quality trimming at Q25 with fastp, clone calling with MiXCR) and kept in-frame beta chains. Rows matching on CDR3 protein sequence are summarized as one entry with the most common DNA and genes. Here the V and J calls rest on TCRdb's processing, not on the authors' analysis. For this sample there are just over 200,000 distinct CDR3 sequences; over 7.5% appear just once. The ten largest clones capture 3.5% of the sample.

Overall study results and their limits: Contracting CD4+ clones were found mainly in CM and EM memory subsets, while CD8+ clones were enriched in EMRA. The study included only a couple of mild cases, and larger cohorts that include severe cases with pre-infection samples were judged to be necessary. SARS-CoV-2 specificity was not confirmed for the second-wave clones peaking on day 37. The detection of some responding clones in pre-infection memory suggests that pre-existing cross-reactive memory T cells joined the SARS-CoV-2 response. From day 15 to 85, contracting clones showed balanced CD4/CD8 phenotypes, whereas a second wave of clones that expanded from day 15 to 37 leaned towards CD4+.

Sequenced input: PBMCs or a T cell subset sorted from them (not recorded which). This receptor chain uses TRBV20-1 and TRBJ2-5; the D gene is unclear. The source of this sequence is a man aged 18 to 29 who had mild COVID-19 (a few samples of this study predate the infection). The sample titles of this study are shuffled in the database, so cell type and time point are left out; the donor was told from shared clones. DNA sequence: TGCAGTGTCGGGTCGCGGCGGGAGACCCAGTACTTC. Translated, it gives CSVGSRRETQYF.